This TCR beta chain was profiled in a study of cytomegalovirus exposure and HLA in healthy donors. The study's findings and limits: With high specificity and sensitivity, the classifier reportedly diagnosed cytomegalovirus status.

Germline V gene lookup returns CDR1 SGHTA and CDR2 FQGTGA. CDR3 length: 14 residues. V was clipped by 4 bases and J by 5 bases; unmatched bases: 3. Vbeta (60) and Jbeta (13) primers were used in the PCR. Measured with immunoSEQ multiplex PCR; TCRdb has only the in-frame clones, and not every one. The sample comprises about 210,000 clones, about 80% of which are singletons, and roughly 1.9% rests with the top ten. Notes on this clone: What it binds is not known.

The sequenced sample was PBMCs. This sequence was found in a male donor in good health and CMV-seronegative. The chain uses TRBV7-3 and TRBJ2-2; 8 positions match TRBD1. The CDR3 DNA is TGTGCCAGCAGCTCGACAGGGGAGACCGGGGAGCTGTTTTTT. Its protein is CASSSTGETGELFF.